This TCR beta chain is from a study of glioma-infiltrating T cells after dendritic cell vaccination. Whole-study context: Patients received autologous tumor lysate-pulsed dendritic cell vaccination between about 2003 and 2013. Monocyte-derived dendritic cells, cultured 7 to 8 days with IL-4 and GM-CSF, were pulsed with autologous tumor lysate.

This CDR3 comprises 16 residues. The V end was cut by 2 bases, the J end by 0 bases, with 10 bases between. Germline V gene sequence: CDR1 MNHNY, CDR2 SVGAGI (reference sequence). Regarding this clone: Its antigen is unknown.

The table came from immunoSEQ multiplex PCR; TCRdb's copy has only in-frame clones and leaves some out. Among nearly 85,000 clones listed, around nine tenths were seen once. General study findings and limits: Complete blood and tumor specimen sets were limited to few patients.

Sequencing was performed on blood, taken before dendritic cell vaccination. This sequence joins TRBV6-6 and TRBJ1-4, with TRBD1 as a possible D gene (5 bases). The sequence was collected from a human donor with glioblastoma. In nucleotides, the CDR3 is TGTGCCAGCAGTTACAGGGGCGTTGCAACTAATGAAAAACTGTTTTTT. This gives the protein CASSYRGVATNEKLFF.